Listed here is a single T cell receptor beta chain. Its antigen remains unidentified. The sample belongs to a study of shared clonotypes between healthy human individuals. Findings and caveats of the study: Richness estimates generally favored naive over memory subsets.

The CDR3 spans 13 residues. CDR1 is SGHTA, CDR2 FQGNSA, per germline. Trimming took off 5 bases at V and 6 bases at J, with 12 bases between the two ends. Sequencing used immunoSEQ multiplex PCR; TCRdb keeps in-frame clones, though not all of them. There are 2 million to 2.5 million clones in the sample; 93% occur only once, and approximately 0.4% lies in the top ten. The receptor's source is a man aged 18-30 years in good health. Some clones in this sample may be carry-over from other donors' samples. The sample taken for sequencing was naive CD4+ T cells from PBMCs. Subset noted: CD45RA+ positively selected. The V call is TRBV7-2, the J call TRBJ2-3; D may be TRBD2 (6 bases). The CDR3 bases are TGTGCCAGCAGCACCGGTGGGGGGGATACGCAGTATTTT. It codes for CASSTGGGDTQYF.